Presented here are 24 T cell receptor beta chains from one specimen sequenced in a study of Tregs in tolerant kidney transplant recipients. Sequencing was performed with immunoSEQ multiplex PCR; in TCRdb, only in-frame clones are kept and a portion is missing. Its table lists tens of thousands of clones. This specimen consisted of CD4+ T cells from blood, obtained before the transplant. The receptor set was obtained from a human donor who received a combined kidney and bone marrow transplant.

Remarks on this clone: The CDR3 end lies 3 residues beyond the end of the read and is filled in from the germline J gene. This chain connects TRBV19 to TRBJ2-7; tentatively, D is TRBD2 (5 bases). The germline gives CDR1 LNHDA, CDR2 SQIVND (reference sequence). Trimming cost V 5 bases and J 6 bases, with 14 bases left between them. This CDR3 spans 13 amino acids. The chain's CDR3 is CASSLGSRGEQYF. The part of the CDR3 DNA that was read is TGTGCCAGTAGTCTGGGATCCCGGGGCGAG.

Of note for this clone: Read coverage stops 3 residues before the CDR3 terminus; the germline J gene supplies the remainder. V gene TRBV6-2 or TRBV6-3 combines with J gene TRBJ1-2; 7 nucleotides line up with TRBD1. The junction had 4 bases not matched to a gene; V was cut back by 4 bases and J by 2 bases. Per the germline V gene, CDR1 is MNHEY and CDR2 is SVGEGT. The CDR3 loop spans 14 amino acids. CDR3 residues: CASSLEGGNYGYTF. The CDR3 DNA, read in part, is TGTGCCAGCAGTTTAGAAGGGGGCAACTATGGC.

Concerning this clone itself: The CDR3 is cut off 3 residues early in the read; its end comes from the germline J gene. This rearrangement joins TRBV30 to TRBJ1-1; D is unresolved. Germline values: CDR1 GTSNPN, CDR2 SVGIG (reference sequence). There are 13 residues in the CDR3. V was pared by 3 bases and J by 2 bases, with 10 bases between. The sequenced CDR3 bases are TGTGCCTGGAGGCTGGCATTAAACACTGAA. It translates to CAWRLALNTE. In full, the CDR3 reads CAWRLALNTEAFF. The variable domain in full, with the rest retrieved from reference TRBV30 and TRBJ1-1, is SQTIHQWPATLVQPVGSPLSLECTVEGTSNPNLYWYRQAAGRGLQLLFYSVGIGQISSEVPQNLSASRPQDRQFILSSKKLLLSDSGFYLCAWRLALNTEAFFGQGTRLTVV.

For this clone: The read finishes 3 residues shy of the CDR3 end, and the germline J gene is used to complete it. The chain uses TRBV19 and TRBJ2-3; D is perhaps TRBD2 (5 bases). The V and J ends lost 4 bases and 0 bases respectively, with 14 bases between them. The CDR3 consists of 16 residues. Germline loops: CDR1 LNHDA, CDR2 SQIVND (reference sequence). CDR3 residues: CASSRTSTSSTDTQYF. The CDR3 DNA, read in part, is TGTGCCAGTAGTAGGACTTCAACCTCTAGCACAGATACG.

In the case of this clone: The read ends 3 residues before the CDR3 terminus; that terminus is restored from the germline J gene. The V and J genes are TRBV6-1 and TRBJ1-5; 7 positions match TRBD1. The CDR3 covers 15 residues. With 4 bases clipped from V and 7 bases from J, the junction kept 10 bases outside the gene matches. The germline V gene encodes CDR1 MNHNS and CDR2 SASEGT. The CDR3 sequence is CASSGQTGSGQPQHF. Partial CDR3 DNA: TGTGCCAGCAGTGGCCAGACAGGGAGCGGACAGCCC.

Turning to this clone: The observed sequence ends 3 residues before the CDR3 terminus, with the missing tail filled in from the germline J gene. The chain employs TRBV7-3 and TRBJ2-3; 15 positions agree with TRBD2. Trimming removed 5 bases from V and 5 bases from J; junction bases left unmatched: 5. This CDR3 has 16 residues. Germline-derived CDR1 and CDR2 are SGHTA and FQGTGA. This CDR3 reads CASSPRGLAGGDTQYF. The part of the CDR3 DNA that was read is TGTGCCAGCAGCCCAAGGGGACTAGCGGGAGGAGATACG.

Regarding this clone: The read ends 3 residues before the CDR3 terminus; that terminus is restored from the germline J gene. This chain joins TRBV18 and TRBJ2-1, with 9 bases identical to TRBD2. Germline-derived CDR1 and CDR2 are KGHSH and LQKENI. There are 15 residues in the CDR3. Trimming at V came to 2 bases and at J to 7 bases, leaving 6 bases not matched to a gene. CDR3: CASSPVSGSKNEQFF. The part of the CDR3 DNA that was read is TGTGCCAGCTCACCAGTTAGCGGGAGTAAAAATGAG.

Points on this clone: The observed sequence ends 3 residues before the CDR3 terminus, with the missing tail filled in from the germline J gene. This sequence joins TRBV5-5 and TRBJ1-1, with 7 bases aligning to TRBD1. The length of the CDR3 is 15 residues. Germline values: CDR1 SGHKS, CDR2 YYEKEE (reference sequence). Losses at the gene ends were 1 base for V and 2 bases for J; bases not matched to a gene: 5. CDR3 bases read: TGTGCCAGCAGCTTGTTAGGGGGCCTTAACACTGAA. It encodes CASSLLGGLNTE. The entire CDR3 is CASSLLGGLNTEAFF. The complete variable domain, with remaining parts taken from reference TRBV5-5 and TRBJ1-1, reads DAGVTQSPTHLIKTRGQQVTLRCSPISGHKSVSWYQQVLGQGPQFIFQYYEKEERGRGNFPDRFSARQFPNYSSELNVNALLLGDSALYLCASSLLGGLNTEAFFGQGTRLTVV.

About this clone: The read ends 3 residues early relative to the CDR3; the germline J gene fills the gap. The chain couples TRBV28 to TRBJ1-4; D may be TRBD1 (6 bases). From germline, CDR1 is MDHEN and CDR2 SYDVKM. This CDR3 has 17 residues. The V end was cut by 2 bases, the J end by 7 bases, with 20 bases between. The sequenced part of the CDR3 DNA is TGTGCCAGCAGTTTAGGCAGGGGAGGGGGTATACGTGAAAAA. It codes for CASSLGRGGGIREK. The CDR3 in full is CASSLGRGGGIREKLFF.

In the case of this clone: The read ends 3 residues early relative to the CDR3; the germline J gene fills the gap. V and J are TRBV10-3 and TRBJ2-7, with 9 positions matching TRBD2. This CDR3 has 14 amino acids. The germline CDR1 and CDR2 sequences are ENHRY and SYGVKD. J gave up 1 base and V 10 bases, and 8 bases lay outside the gene matches. CDR3 region: CASVASGGSYEQYF. The DNA read from the CDR3 is TGTGCCAGCGTAGCCAGCGGGGGGTCCTACGAG.

Remarks on this clone: Read coverage stops 3 residues before the CDR3 terminus; the germline J gene supplies the remainder. The chain couples TRBV5-1 to TRBJ2-5, with a tentative D call TRBD2 (6 bases). Trimming removed 0 bases at V and 7 bases at J, with 19 bases between. This CDR3 has 16 amino acids. Germline values: CDR1 SGHRS, CDR2 YFSETQ. The CDR3 DNA, read in part, is TGCGCCAGCAGCTTGGCGGCGGGAATAGGTGAGGGGACC. As protein: CASSLAAGIGEGT. The full CDR3 reads CASSLAAGIGEGTQYF.

About this clone: The CDR3 goes on 3 residues after the read ends, and that part is filled in from the germline J gene. J is TRBJ1-5 and V is TRBV10-1; 8 bases are shared with TRBD1. Losses at the gene ends were 2 bases for V and 4 bases for J; bases not matched to a gene: 10. CDR3 size: 17 residues. From germline, CDR1 is WNHNN and CDR2 SYGVQD (reference sequence). This CDR3 reads CASSESRDRLLNQPQHF. The CDR3 bases that were read are TGCGCCAGCAGTGAGAGCCGGGACAGGCTTCTTAATCAGCCC.

Concerning this clone itself: The read terminates 3 residues before the CDR3 end, so the remaining end is supplied by the germline J gene. V and J are TRBV19 and TRBJ2-1, with TRBD2 matching 7 bases. CDR3 length: 15 residues. From germline, CDR1 is LNHDA and CDR2 SQIVND (reference sequence). J gave up 2 bases and V 5 bases, and 6 bases lay outside the gene matches. CDR3 DNA (partial): TGTGCCAGTAGTTCAAAGCGGGGACCCTACAATGAG. Protein: CASSSKRGPYNE. The whole CDR3 sequence reads CASSSKRGPYNEQFF.

Comments on this clone: The read ends 3 residues before the CDR3 terminus; that terminus is restored from the germline J gene. This chain uses TRBV5-1 with TRBJ2-7; 9 nucleotides agree with TRBD1. The J segment lost 3 bases and the V segment lost 4 bases, leaving 5 bases of the junction unmatched. The CDR3 has 14 amino acids. Germline V gene sequence: CDR1 SGHRS, CDR2 YFSETQ. The DNA read from the CDR3 is TGCGCCAGCAGCAGAACAGGGGGCGGCTACGAG. Amino acids: CASSRTGGGYE. The full CDR3 protein reads CASSRTGGGYEQYF.

Turning to this clone: The read comes to an end 3 residues before the CDR3 does, leaving the germline J gene to fill in the end. The chain combines TRBV6-2 or TRBV6-3 with TRBJ2-1; TRBD2 matches 10 bases. J was trimmed by 9 bases and V by 5 bases; bases with no gene match: 4. The CDR3 is 13 residues long. Germline V gene sequence: CDR1 MNHEY, CDR2 SVGEGT. The CDR3 bases that were read are TGTGCCAGCAGTCTAGCGGGAGTGCTTGAG. Translation gives CASSLAGVLE. The CDR3 reads in full as CASSLAGVLEQFF.

Regarding this clone: The read ends 3 residues early relative to the CDR3; the germline J gene fills the gap. This rearrangement joins TRBV29-1 to TRBJ2-1; D may be TRBD1 (6 bases). V was trimmed by 4 bases and J by 2 bases, leaving 12 bases between them. The CDR3 runs 14 residues. Germline V gives CDR1 SQVTM, CDR2 ANQGSEA. The chain's CDR3 is CSVVFGDTYNEQFF. Partial CDR3 DNA: TGCAGCGTTGTATTCGGGGACACCTACAATGAG.

With respect to this clone: From the germline J gene comes the end of the CDR3, since the read stops 3 residues before it. V usage is TRBV20-1 and J usage is TRBJ2-5; 9 positions agree with TRBD1. The CDR3 is 12 residues long. After removal of 6 bases from V and 7 bases from J, the junction contained 6 bases not matched to a gene. Germline CDR1 and CDR2: DFQATT and SNEGSKA (reference sequence). CDR3 bases read: TGCAGTGCGGGGGGACAGGGAGGGACC. It translates to CSAGGQGGT. The whole CDR3 sequence reads CSAGGQGGTQYF.

Concerning this clone itself: The read terminates 3 residues ahead of where the CDR3 ends, so the germline J gene completes it. This chain joins TRBV10-1 and TRBJ2-1; TRBD1 matches at 7 bases. The V and J ends lost 4 bases and 0 bases, in that order; junction bases with no gene match: 6. Per the germline V gene, CDR1 is WNHNN and CDR2 is SYGVQD (reference sequence). This CDR3 comprises 16 residues. CDR3 region: CASSAAGGSSYNEQFF. The CDR3 DNA, read in part, is TGCGCCAGCAGTGCGGCAGGGGGAAGCTCCTACAATGAG.

About this clone: The CDR3 end lies 3 residues beyond the end of the read and is filled in from the germline J gene. V is TRBV7-2 and J is TRBJ2-3, with TRBD1 matching over 9 bases. This CDR3 is 15 amino acids long. With V trimmed by 0 bases and J by 4 bases, 2 bases remained unmatched. CDR1 SGHTA and CDR2 FQGNSA come from the germline V gene. The part of the CDR3 DNA that was read is TGTGCCAGCAGCTTAGCGACAGGGGGGGCAGATACG. Encoded protein: CASSLATGGADT. The whole CDR3 protein is CASSLATGGADTQYF.

A note on this clone: The CDR3 extends 3 residues past the end of the read, so its final part is completed from the germline J gene. The genes are TRBV2 and TRBJ1-2; 9 bases are a match to TRBD1. CDR1 is SNHLY and CDR2 is FYNNEI in the germline V gene. This CDR3 spans 14 amino acids. CDR3 bases read: TGTGCCAGCAGTGAGGTGGGACAGGGAGTGGGC. This gives the protein CASSEVGQGVG. The complete CDR3 protein is CASSEVGQGVGYTF.

Regarding this clone: Read sequence stops 3 residues before the CDR3 end, and the germline J gene provides the missing end. This sequence joins TRBV6-2 or TRBV6-3 and TRBJ2-1, with a weak D call TRBD1 (5 bases). The length of the CDR3 is 15 residues. Germline V gene sequence: CDR1 MNHEY, CDR2 SVGEGT. Trimming removed 2 bases from V and 9 bases from J, with 17 bases in between. The DNA read from the CDR3 is TGTGCCAGCAGTTACCCCGCAGGGTGGGGCAGTGAG. It codes for CASSYPAGWGSE. The full CDR3 is CASSYPAGWGSEQFF.

Comment on this clone: The CDR3 end falls 3 residues outside the read, so it is completed with the germline J gene. V gene TRBV5-1 combines with J gene TRBJ2-1, with 7 bases identical to TRBD2. V gave up 0 bases and J gave up 4 bases; unmatched junction bases: 7. Looked up from germline, CDR1 is SGHRS and CDR2 is YFSETQ. The CDR3 has 16 amino acids. CDR3 residues: CASSLALLGGYNEQFF. The covered CDR3 bases are TGCGCCAGCAGCTTGGCCCTTCTCGGGGGGTACAATGAG.

Concerning this clone: The read stops 3 residues short of the end of the CDR3; the missing end is completed from the germline J gene. This sequence joins TRBV19 and TRBJ2-1, with a tentative D call TRBD1 (5 bases). The CDR3 has 13 residues. Between the trimmed V and J ends, which lost 3 bases and 9 bases, there was a span of 12 bases. Looked up from germline, CDR1 is LNHDA and CDR2 is SQIVND (reference sequence). The DNA read from the CDR3 is TGTGCCAGTAGTATCCAGGGTCTCGGTGAG. It yields the protein CASSIQGLGE. The CDR3 in its entirety is CASSIQGLGEQFF.

A remark on this clone: The read ends 3 residues shy of where the CDR3 ends; the end is completed using the germline J gene. This chain joins TRBV7-2 and TRBJ2-1, with a possible D match to TRBD1 (6 bases). The CDR3 covers 15 residues. V was pared by 4 bases and J by 6 bases, with 16 bases between. The V gene's germline CDR1 is SGHTA and CDR2 FQGNSA. CDR3 residues: CASSSDRNGRNEQFF. CDR3 bases read: TGTGCCAGCAGCTCCGACAGGAACGGACGCAATGAG.